This TCR beta chain was captured by sequencing in a study of CD8 T cells in Susac syndrome. RNA totalling about 0.5 to 1 ug underwent reverse transcription with random hexamers. An immunoSEQ multiplex PCR amplified TCR beta CDR3 over 54 Vbeta and 13 Jbeta. Each CDR3 protein gets one entry after TCRdb re-called the immunoSEQ multiplex PCR reads with MiXCR. The data show under 550,000 distinct CDR3 sequences, roughly 85% seen once. This CDR3 contains 12 residues. The V gene's germline CDR1 is LNHDA and CDR2 SQIVND (reference sequence). Trimming at V came to 8 bases and at J to 5 bases, leaving 5 bases not matched to a gene. Details on this clonotype: Antigen: not known.

Points from the study as a whole: As acknowledged by the study, its TCR sequencing and HLA analysis included a relatively small number of individuals.

CD8+ and CD4+ blood T cells underwent TCR beta sequencing. It was negative isolation that provided the CD8+ and CD4+ T cells, whereas TEMRA cells were enriched by FACS. Source material: CD8+ T cells from PBMCs. The receptor was derived from a human donor with multiple sclerosis. The rearrangement links TRBV19 to TRBJ2-7; 8 bases line up with TRBD1. This CDR3 reads CASSDRVDEQYF. The CDR3 DNA is TGTGCCAGTTCGGACAGGGTAGACGAGCAGTACTTC.